Below, one T cell receptor beta chain is given with its context. Its antigen is not identified. Assay: immunoSEQ multiplex PCR; the TCRdb copy retains only in-frame clones and omits some. The sample lists about 180,000 clones; 90% to 95% were seen once. Second-dose schedules of about 4 or about 12 weeks were combined. The data originate from a study of T cell responses to AZD1222 COVID-19 vaccine. Study-level points and caveats: Reports say nearly half of spike-specific TCRs go after unmutated variant regions. Donor demographics were predominantly white British with a female majority; clonal diversity may be underestimated. Compared with day 0, the breadth and depth of the Spike-specific TCR repertoire rose significantly after two doses of AZD1222.

The TCR originated in an adult who received the AZD1222 COVID-19 vaccine. The source material was peripheral blood, sampled 28 days after the second AZD1222 dose.

Written as DNA, the CDR3 is TGCGCCAGCAGCCCCCCCTCGGGCAGCTCTGGAAACACCATATATTTT. Translating gives CASSPPSGSSGNTIYF. The J gene is TRBJ1-3, the V gene TRBV5-1; D not certain. Germline V gives CDR1 SGHRS, CDR2 YFSETQ. The V gene lost 4 bases and the J gene lost 0 bases, with 14 bases spanning the gap. The CDR3 runs to 16 residues.